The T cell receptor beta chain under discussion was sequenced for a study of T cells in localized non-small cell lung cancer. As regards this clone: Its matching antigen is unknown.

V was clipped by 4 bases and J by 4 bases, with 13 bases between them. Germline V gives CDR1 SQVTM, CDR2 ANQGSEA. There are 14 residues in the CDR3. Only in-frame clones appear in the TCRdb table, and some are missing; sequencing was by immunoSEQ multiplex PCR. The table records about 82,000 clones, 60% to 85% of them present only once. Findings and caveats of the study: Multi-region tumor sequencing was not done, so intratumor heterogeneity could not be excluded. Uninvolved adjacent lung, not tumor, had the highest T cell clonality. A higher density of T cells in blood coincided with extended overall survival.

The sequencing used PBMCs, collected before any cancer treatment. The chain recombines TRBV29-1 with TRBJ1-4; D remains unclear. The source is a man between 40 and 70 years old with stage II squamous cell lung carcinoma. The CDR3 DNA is TGCAGCGTTGGAGTTCCGGGAGTTAATGAAAAACTGTTTTTT. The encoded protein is CSVGVPGVNEKLFF.